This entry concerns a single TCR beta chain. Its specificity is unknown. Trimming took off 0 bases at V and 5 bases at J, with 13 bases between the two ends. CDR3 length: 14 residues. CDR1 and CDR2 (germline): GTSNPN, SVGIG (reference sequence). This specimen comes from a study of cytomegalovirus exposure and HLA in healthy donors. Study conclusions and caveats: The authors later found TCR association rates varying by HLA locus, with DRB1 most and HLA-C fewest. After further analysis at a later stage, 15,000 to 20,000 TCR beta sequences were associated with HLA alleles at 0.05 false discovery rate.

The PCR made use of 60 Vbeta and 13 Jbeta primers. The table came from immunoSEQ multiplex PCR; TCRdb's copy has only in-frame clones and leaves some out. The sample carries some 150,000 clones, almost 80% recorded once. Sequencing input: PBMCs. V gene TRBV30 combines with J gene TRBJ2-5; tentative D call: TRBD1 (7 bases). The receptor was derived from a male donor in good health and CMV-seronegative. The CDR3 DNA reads TGTGCCTGGAGTGTAAAGGGGGCGGGGGAGACCCAGTACTTC. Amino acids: CAWSVKGAGETQYF.